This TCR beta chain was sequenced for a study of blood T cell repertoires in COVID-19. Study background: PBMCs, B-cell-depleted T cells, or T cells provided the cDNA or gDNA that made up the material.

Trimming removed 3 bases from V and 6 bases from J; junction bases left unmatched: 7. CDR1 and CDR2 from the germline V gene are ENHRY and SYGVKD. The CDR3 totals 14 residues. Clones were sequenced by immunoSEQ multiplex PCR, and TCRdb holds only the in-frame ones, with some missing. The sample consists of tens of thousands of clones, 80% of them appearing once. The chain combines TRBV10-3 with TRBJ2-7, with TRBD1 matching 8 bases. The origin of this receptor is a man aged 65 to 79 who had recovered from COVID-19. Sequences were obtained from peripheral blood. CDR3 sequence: CAISEGTGPAEQYF. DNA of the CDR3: TGTGCCATCAGTGAAGGGACAGGCCCCGCCGAGCAGTACTTC.